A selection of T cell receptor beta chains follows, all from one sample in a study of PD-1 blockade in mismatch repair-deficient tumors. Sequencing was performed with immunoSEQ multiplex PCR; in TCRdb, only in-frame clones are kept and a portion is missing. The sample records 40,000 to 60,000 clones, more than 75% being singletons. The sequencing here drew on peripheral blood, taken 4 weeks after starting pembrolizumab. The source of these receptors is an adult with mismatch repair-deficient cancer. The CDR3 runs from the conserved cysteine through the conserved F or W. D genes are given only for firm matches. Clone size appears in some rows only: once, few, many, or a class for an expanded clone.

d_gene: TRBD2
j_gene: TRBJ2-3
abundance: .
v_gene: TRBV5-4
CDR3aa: CASSISGASTDTQYF
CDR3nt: TGTGCCAGCAGCATTAGCGGGGCTAGCACAGATACGCAGTATTTT

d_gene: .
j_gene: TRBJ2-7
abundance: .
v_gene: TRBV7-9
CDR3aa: CASPSGPAYEQYF
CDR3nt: TGTGCCAGCCCCTCGGGTCCCGCCTACGAGCAGTACTTC

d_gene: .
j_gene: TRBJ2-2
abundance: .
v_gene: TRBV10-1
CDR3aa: CASSEFNSDTGELFF
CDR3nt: TGCGCCAGCAGTGAGTTTAATAGCGACACCGGGGAGCTGTTTTTT

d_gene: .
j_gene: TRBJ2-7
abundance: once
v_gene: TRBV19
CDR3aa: CASSLPGFLREQYF
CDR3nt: TGTGCCAGTAGTCTTCCAGGGTTCTTACGGGAGCAGTACTTC

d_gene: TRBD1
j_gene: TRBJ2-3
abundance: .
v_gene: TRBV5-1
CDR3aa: CASSLRDRGTDTQYF
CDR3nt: TGCGCCAGCAGCCTGAGGGACAGGGGAACAGATACGCAGTATTTT

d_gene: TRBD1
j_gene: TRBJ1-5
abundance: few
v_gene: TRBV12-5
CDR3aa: CASGLGQGVYQPQHF
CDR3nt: TGTGCTAGTGGTTTGGGACAGGGGGTCTATCAGCCCCAGCATTTT

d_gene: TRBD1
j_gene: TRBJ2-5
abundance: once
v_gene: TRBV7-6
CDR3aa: CASSKRLMGTGVPETQYF
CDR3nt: TGTGCCAGCAGCAAAAGGTTAATGGGAACAGGGGTCCCAGAGACCCAGTACTTC

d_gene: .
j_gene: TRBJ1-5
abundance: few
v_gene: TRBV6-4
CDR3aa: CASSDILRGKGNQPQHF
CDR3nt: TGTGCCAGCAGTGACATCCTTAGGGGAAAGGGGAATCAGCCCCAGCATTTT

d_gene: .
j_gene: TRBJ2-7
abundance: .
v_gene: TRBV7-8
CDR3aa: CASSLGVGISYEQYF
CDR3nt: TGTGCCAGCAGCTTAGGGGTAGGGATCTCCTACGAGCAGTACTTC

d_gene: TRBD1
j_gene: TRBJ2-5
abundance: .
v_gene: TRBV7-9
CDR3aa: CASSLETGGSETQYF
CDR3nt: TGTGCCAGCAGCTTAGAGACAGGGGGCTCGGAGACCCAGTACTTC

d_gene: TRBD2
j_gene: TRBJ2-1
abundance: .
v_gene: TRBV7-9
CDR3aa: CASSYLRLAEGTYNEQFF
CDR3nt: TGTGCCAGCAGCTATTTACGGCTAGCGGAGGGAACCTACAATGAGCAGTTCTTC

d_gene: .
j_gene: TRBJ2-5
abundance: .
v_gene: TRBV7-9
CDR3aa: CASSTPGQTQYF
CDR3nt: TGTGCCAGCAGCACCCCGGGGCAGACCCAGTACTTC

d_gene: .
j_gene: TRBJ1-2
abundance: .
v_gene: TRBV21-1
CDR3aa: CASSKGAGVRPYGYTF
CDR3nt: TGTGCCAGCAGCAAAGGGGCAGGTGTCCGTCCCTATGGCTACACCTTC

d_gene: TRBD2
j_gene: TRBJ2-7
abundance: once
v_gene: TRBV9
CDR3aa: CASSVGTSATEQYF
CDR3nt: TGTGCCAGCAGCGTAGGAACTAGCGCGACCGAGCAGTACTTC

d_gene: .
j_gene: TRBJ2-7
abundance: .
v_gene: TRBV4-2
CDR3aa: CASSQEVPGAYEQYF
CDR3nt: TGTGCCAGCAGCCAAGAAGTTCCGGGGGCCTACGAGCAGTACTTC

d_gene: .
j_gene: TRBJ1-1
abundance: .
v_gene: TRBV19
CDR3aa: CASTHPAGMAEAFF
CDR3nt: TGTGCCAGTACCCACCCAGCAGGGATGGCTGAAGCTTTCTTT

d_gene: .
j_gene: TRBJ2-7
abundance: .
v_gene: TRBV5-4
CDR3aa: CASSLGIVQYF
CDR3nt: TGTGCCAGCAGCTTGGGAATAGTGCAGTACTTC

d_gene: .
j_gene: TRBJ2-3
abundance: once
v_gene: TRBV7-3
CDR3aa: CASSLSGSDTQYF
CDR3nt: TGTGCCAGCAGCTTAAGCGGGTCAGATACGCAGTATTTT

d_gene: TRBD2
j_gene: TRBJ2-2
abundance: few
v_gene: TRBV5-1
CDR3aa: CASSLDSAGGNTGELFF
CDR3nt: TGCGCCAGCAGCTTGGATTCCGCGGGAGGGAACACCGGGGAGCTGTTTTTT

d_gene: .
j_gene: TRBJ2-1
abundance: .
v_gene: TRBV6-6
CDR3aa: CASSYPAGSDNEQFF
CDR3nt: TGTGCCAGCAGTTACCCTGCGGGATCGGATAATGAGCAGTTCTTC

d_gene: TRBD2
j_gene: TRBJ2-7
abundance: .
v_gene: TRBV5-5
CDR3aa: CASSPYLAGGYEQYF
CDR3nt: TGTGCCAGCAGCCCATACCTAGCGGGGGGATACGAGCAGTACTTC

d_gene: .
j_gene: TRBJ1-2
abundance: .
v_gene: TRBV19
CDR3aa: CASLAGYGYTF
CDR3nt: TGTGCCAGTTTAGCAGGCTATGGCTACACCTTC

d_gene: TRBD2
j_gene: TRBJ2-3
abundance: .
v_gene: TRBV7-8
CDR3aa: CASSLETSGRVYGTDTQYF
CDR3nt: TGTGCCAGCAGCTTAGAGACTAGCGGGAGGGTATACGGCACAGATACGCAGTATTTT

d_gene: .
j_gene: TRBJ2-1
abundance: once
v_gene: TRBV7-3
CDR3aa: CASSPNQGEQFF
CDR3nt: TGTGCCAGCAGCCCCAACCAGGGTGAGCAGTTCTTC

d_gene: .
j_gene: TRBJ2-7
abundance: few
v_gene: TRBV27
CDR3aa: CATSSPGAIREEQYF
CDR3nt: TGTGCCACTTCGTCCCCTGGGGCCATTAGAGAGGAGCAGTACTTC

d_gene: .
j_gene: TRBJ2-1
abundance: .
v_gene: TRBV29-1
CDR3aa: CSGGRNNEQFF
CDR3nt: TGCAGCGGGGGGCGGAACAATGAGCAGTTCTTC

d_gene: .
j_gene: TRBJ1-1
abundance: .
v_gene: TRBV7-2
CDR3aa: CASSSPVRRVSKAFF
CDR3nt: TGTGCCAGCAGCTCCCCAGTCCGGAGGGTTAGCAAAGCTTTCTTT

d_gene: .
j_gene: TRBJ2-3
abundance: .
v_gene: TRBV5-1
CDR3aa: CASSLTSTDTQYF
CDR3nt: TGCGCCAGCAGTCTAACTAGCACAGATACGCAGTATTTT

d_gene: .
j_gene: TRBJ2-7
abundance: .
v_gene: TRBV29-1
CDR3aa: CSVDWAPRGTYEQYF
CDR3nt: TGCAGCGTTGATTGGGCTCCCAGGGGAACCTACGAGCAGTACTTC

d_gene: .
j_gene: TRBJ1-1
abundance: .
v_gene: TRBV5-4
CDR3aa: CASSQRSRPNTEAFF
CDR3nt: TGTGCCAGCAGCCAGCGGAGCAGACCGAACACTGAAGCTTTCTTT

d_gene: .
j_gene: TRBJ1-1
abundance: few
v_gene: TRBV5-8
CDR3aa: CASNLVLGDTEAFF
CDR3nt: TGTGCCAGCAACCTCGTCTTAGGTGACACTGAAGCTTTCTTT

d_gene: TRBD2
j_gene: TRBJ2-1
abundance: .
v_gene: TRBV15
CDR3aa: CATSGGLAYNEQFF
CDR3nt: TGTGCCACCAGCGGGGGACTAGCGTACAATGAGCAGTTCTTC

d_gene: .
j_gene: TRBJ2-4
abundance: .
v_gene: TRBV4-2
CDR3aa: CASSQAGAKNIQYF
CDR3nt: TGTGCCAGCAGCCAAGCGGGAGCCAAAAACATTCAGTACTTC

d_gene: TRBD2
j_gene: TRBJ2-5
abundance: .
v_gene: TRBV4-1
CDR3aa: CASSQASKGGRKETQYF
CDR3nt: TGCGCCAGCAGCCAAGCGTCTAAGGGCGGGAGGAAAGAGACCCAGTACTTC

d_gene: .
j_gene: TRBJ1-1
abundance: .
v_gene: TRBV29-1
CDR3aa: CSVEDRSQHTMNTEAFF
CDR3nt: TGCAGCGTTGAAGATAGGTCACAGCATACCATGAACACTGAAGCTTTCTTT

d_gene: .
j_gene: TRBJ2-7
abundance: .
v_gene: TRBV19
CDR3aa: CASSYGGHTYEQYF
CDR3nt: TGTGCCAGTAGCTACGGGGGGCACACCTACGAGCAGTACTTC

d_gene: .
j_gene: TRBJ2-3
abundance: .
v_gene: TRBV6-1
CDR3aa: CASSGTVDTQYF
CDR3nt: TGTGCCAGCAGTGGGACAGTTGATACGCAGTATTTT

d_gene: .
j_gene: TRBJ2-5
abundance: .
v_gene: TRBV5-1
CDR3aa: CASSLGQQETQYF
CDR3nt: TGCGCCAGCAGCTTGGGACAGCAAGAGACCCAGTACTTC

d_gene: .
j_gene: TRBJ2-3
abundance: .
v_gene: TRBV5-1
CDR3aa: CASSLGQGLADTQYF
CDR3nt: TGCGCCAGCAGCTTGGGGCAGGGGTTAGCAGATACGCAGTATTTT

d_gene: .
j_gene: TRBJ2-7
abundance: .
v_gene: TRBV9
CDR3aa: CASSDRDATYEQYF
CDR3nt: TGTGCCAGCAGCGACCGGGACGCCACCTACGAGCAGTACTTC

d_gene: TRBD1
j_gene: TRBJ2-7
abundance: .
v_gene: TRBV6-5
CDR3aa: CASKPDRGAYEQYF
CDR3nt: TGTGCCAGCAAACCGGACAGGGGCGCCTACGAGCAGTACTTC

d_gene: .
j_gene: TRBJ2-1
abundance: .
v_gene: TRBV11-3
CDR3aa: CASSLGASVGNEQFF
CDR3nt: TGTGCCAGCAGCTTGGGGGCTAGCGTCGGCAATGAGCAGTTCTTC

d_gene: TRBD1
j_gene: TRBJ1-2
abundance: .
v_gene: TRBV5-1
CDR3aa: CASSLDPAQGGYTF
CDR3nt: TGCGCCAGCAGCTTGGATCCGGCACAGGGGGGCTACACCTTC

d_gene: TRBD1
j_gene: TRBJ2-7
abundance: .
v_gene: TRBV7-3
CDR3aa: CASSLGQGNTYEQYF
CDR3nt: TGTGCCAGCAGCTTGGGACAGGGCAATACCTACGAGCAGTACTTC

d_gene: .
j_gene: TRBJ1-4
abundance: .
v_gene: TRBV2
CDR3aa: CASNKGGGEKLFF
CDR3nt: TGTGCCAGCAATAAGGGGGGCGGGGAAAAACTGTTTTTT

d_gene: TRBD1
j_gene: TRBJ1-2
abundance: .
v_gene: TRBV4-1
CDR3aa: CASSLNSQAGRGPYGYTF
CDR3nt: TGCGCCAGCAGCCTCAACTCCCAGGCGGGCAGGGGGCCCTATGGCTACACCTTC

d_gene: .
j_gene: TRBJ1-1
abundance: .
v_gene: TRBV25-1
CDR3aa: CASSAGHGGATEAFF
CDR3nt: TGTGCCAGCAGTGCAGGACACGGCGGGGCCACTGAAGCTTTCTTT

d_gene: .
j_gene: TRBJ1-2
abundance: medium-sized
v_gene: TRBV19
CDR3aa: CAVRDYGYTF
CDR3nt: TGTGCCGTCCGGGACTATGGCTACACCTTC

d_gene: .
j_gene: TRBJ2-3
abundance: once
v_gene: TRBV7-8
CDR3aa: CASSRERADTQYF
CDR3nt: TGTGCCAGCAGCCGGGAGAGGGCAGATACGCAGTATTTT

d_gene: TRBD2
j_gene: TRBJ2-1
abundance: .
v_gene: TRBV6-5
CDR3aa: CASSWGLAGEINEQFF
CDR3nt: TGTGCCAGCAGTTGGGGACTAGCGGGAGAAATTAATGAGCAGTTCTTC

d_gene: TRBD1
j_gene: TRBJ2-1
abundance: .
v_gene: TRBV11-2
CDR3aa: CASSLEVTGVNEQFF
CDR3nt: TGTGCCAGCAGCTTAGAGGTGACAGGGGTGAATGAGCAGTTCTTC

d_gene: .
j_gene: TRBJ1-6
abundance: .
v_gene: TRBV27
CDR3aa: CASSLLIPTDNSPLHF
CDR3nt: TGTGCCAGCAGTTTACTAATCCCAACCGATAATTCACCCCTCCACTTT

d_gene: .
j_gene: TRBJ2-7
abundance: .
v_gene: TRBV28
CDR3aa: CASTLRRGRTYEQYF
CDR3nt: TGTGCCAGCACCCTCCGCCGGGGTCGAACCTACGAGCAGTACTTC

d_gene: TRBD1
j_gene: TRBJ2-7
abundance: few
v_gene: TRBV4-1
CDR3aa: CASSPTGQGVYEQYF
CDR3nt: TGCGCCAGCAGCCCGACCGGACAGGGGGTGTACGAGCAGTACTTC

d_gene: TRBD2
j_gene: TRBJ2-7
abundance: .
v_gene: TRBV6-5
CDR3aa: CASSYKEAGAYYEQYF
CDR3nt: TGTGCCAGCAGTTACAAGGAAGCGGGAGCGTACTACGAGCAGTACTTC

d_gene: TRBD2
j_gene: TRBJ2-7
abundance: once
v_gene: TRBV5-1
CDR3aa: CASSPARGAAYEQYF
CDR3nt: TGCGCCAGCAGCCCGGCGCGGGGGGCCGCATACGAGCAGTACTTC

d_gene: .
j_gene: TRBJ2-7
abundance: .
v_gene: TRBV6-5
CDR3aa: CASSYSVQKQFYEQYF
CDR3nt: TGTGCCAGCAGTTACTCCGTACAGAAACAATTCTACGAGCAGTACTTC

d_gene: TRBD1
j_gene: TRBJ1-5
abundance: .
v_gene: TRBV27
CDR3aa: CASSSRGQGEPQHF
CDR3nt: TGTGCCAGCAGTTCCAGGGGACAGGGCGAGCCCCAGCATTTT

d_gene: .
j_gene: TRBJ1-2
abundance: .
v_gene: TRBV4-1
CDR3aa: CASSKGDHNYGYTF
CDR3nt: TGCGCCAGCAGCAAAGGGGATCATAACTATGGCTACACCTTC

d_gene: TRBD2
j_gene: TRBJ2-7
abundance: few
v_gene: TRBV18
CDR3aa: CASSSNGREENEQYF
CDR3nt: TGTGCCAGCTCGAGCAACGGGAGGGAGGAAAACGAGCAGTACTTC